This T cell receptor beta chain comes out of a study of CD8 T cells in ankylosing spondylitis. TCRdb passed the 5' RACE reads through MiXCR, listing each CDR3 protein once. Of approximately 150,000 distinct CDR3 sequences in the sample, around 9.6% are singletons; the top ten hold about 16%. Germline CDR1 MGHRA, CDR2 YSYEKL. Trimming stripped 1 base from V and 3 bases from J, with 9 bases between. The CDR3 spans 14 residues. Concerning this clonotype: Its antigen is unidentified.

Study findings and constraints: CD8+ disease-linked clones were present at relatively low frequencies in blood. There were earlier reports of some motif variants in reactive arthritis synovial fluid and blood. Within ankylosing spondylitis blood, a TCR beta motif made up of eight or nine highly homologous variants appeared to be characteristic. Disease-linked clones reportedly concentrated significantly in matched ankylosing spondylitis synovial fluid.

The receptor was derived from a female donor with ankylosing spondylitis or in good health (not recorded which). The rearrangement uses TRBV4-1 and TRBJ1-2; D unresolved. The specimen sequenced was blood, either unsorted or a sorted T cell fraction (not recorded which). The CDR3 loop reads CASSQVGQYYGYTF. CDR3 DNA: TGCGCCAGCAGCCAAGTCGGCCAATACTATGGCTACACCTTC.